This T cell receptor (beta chain) was recovered during a study of shared clonotypes between healthy human individuals. The study separated CD4+ cells into CD45RA+ naive and CD45RA-negative memory subsets. Authors' analysis steps: ImmunoSEQ only sent back junction sequences with no quality scores, so filtering was done differently. The repertoire was sequenced with immunoSEQ multiplex PCR; TCRdb's copy has only in-frame clones and lacks some. V and J calls and clone size are as listed in that table; D and trimming were resolved from the DNA. Here the sample spans roughly 2.5 million clones, 85% to 95% being singletons. Remarks on this clone: Its target is unknown.

This CDR3 is 13 amino acids long. Germline CDR1 reads SGHAT; CDR2 reads FQNNGV. After removal of 1 base from V and 12 bases from J, the junction contained 3 bases not matched to a gene. Study observations and caveats: A reduction in generation probabilities was seen for non-shared clonotypes relative to those shared by all four donors.

This TCR was sampled from a man between 18 and 29 years old in good health. The chain is built from TRBV11-2 and TRBJ1-6; the match to TRBD1 covers 7 bases. Material: naive CD4+ T cells sorted from blood. Subset of the sample: CD45RA+ positively selected. The CDR3 nucleotides are TGTGCCAGCAGCTTAGGACAGGGAGGACCCCTCCACTTT. It is translated as CASSLGQGGPLHF.